The 2 T cell receptor beta chains below all came from one sample that was sequenced in a study of cytomegalovirus exposure and HLA in healthy donors. Use of 60 Vbeta and 13 Jbeta primers characterized the PCR. Clones were read by immunoSEQ multiplex PCR, and TCRdb kept only the in-frame ones, dropping some. Of over 150,000 clones listed, around 77% are singletons. The sequencing input was PBMCs. The receptors originated from a woman aged 25 to 39 in good health and CMV-seronegative.

V usage is TRBV6-1 and J usage is TRBJ2-7, with D perhaps TRBD1 (5 bases). This CDR3 is 17 amino acids long. Germline V CDR1 and CDR2: MNHNS, SASEGT. The germline V and J ends were trimmed by 1 base and 3 bases, with 19 bases remaining between them. CDR3 amino acids: CASSEVSGSENFYEQYF. For the CDR3, the DNA is TGTGCCAGCAGTGAAGTGTCAGGGTCAGAAAACTTCTACGAGCAGTACTTC.

This rearrangement joins TRBV7-9 to TRBJ2-1; weak D call: TRBD1 (6 bases). Trimming left V 0 bases short and J 9 bases short, with 12 bases between. The CDR3 contains 14 residues. Germline CDR1 and CDR2: SEHNR and FQNEAQ (reference sequence). Here the CDR3 DNA reads TGTGCCAGCAGCTTAGCGACAGGTTTTGGTGAGCAGTTCTTC. It encodes CASSLATGFGEQFF.